This TCR beta chain originates from a study of cytomegalovirus exposure and HLA in healthy donors. Study-level points and caveats: Across donors, presence/absence analyses took sequencing depth to be roughly uniform. Most observed TCR sequences were rare, whereas some public TCRs were detected in many donors.

This clone came up a few times. The antigen is undetermined. Use of 60 Vbeta and 13 Jbeta primers characterized the PCR. Assay used: immunoSEQ multiplex PCR; TCRdb lists only in-frame clones, some missing. The table lists 80,000 or so clones, about 9.4% of them singletons, with 24% in the top ten. Germline loops: CDR1 SGHRS, CDR2 YFSETQ. The CDR3 consists of 16 residues. Trimming cost V 5 bases and J 6 bases; bases outside gene matches: 14. All donors participated as healthy donors of bone marrow. This chain links TRBV5-1 with TRBJ2-5; TRBD1 aligns across 9 bases. The source material was PBMCs. The receptor was isolated from a man in his 60s in good health and CMV-seropositive. As DNA, the CDR3 is TGCGCCAGCAGATCGGGGACAGGGCTTGCGGGAAAGACCCAGTACTTC. Translating it yields CASRSGTGLAGKTQYF.